This TCR beta chain originates from a study of T-cell reconstitution after alpha-beta-depleted transplantation in children. Overall study findings and caveats: Two months or so post-transplant, alpha-beta T cells reportedly derived from several hundred expanded graft clones. A year post-transplant, T-cell counts and diversity derived mostly from newly produced T cells. Some patients owed their high day-60 TCRbeta diversity to surviving recipient T cells and thymic progenitors.

As it was prepared, the TCRbeta library received unique molecular identifiers. Via MiXCR, TCRdb re-called the PCR reads, giving one row per CDR3 protein. The profile shows approximately 110,000 distinct CDR3 sequences, around 23% of them singletons. The germline gives CDR1 DFQATT, CDR2 SNEGSKA (reference sequence). V gave up 2 bases and J gave up 13 bases, with 12 bases separating them. This CDR3 has 11 amino acids. This clonotype was seen at least ten times. The antigen remains unidentified. The chain combines TRBV20-1 with TRBJ2-1; D possibly corresponds to TRBD2 (5 bases). This TCR was recovered from a male patient aged 2 to 10 who had a stem cell transplant for chronic granulomatous disease, so the T cells may come from the graft donor. The starting material was PBMCs, mostly from graft donor cells, obtained 180 days after TCRalphabeta/CD19-depleted stem cell transplant. CDR3 loop: CSARTTGSQFF. CDR3 coding DNA: TGCAGTGCTAGAACAACGGGGTCTCAGTTCTTC.